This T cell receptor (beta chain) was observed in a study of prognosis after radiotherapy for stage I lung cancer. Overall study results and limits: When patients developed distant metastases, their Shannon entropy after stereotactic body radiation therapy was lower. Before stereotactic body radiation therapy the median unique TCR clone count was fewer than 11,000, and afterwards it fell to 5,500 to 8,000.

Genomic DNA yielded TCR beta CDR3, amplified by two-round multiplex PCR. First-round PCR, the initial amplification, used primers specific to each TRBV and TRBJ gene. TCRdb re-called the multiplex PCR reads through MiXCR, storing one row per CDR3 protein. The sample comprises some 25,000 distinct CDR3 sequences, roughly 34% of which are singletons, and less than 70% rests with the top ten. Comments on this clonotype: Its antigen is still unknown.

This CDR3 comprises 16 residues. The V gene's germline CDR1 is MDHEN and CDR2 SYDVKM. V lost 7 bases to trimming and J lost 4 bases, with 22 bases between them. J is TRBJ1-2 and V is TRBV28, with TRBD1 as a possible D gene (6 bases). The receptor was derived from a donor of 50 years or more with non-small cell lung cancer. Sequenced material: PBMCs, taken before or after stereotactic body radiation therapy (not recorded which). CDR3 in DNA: TGTGCCAGCAATCCTGGGGGGGCAGGGCCCATCTATGGCTACACCTTC. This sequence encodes CASNPGGAGPIYGYTF.